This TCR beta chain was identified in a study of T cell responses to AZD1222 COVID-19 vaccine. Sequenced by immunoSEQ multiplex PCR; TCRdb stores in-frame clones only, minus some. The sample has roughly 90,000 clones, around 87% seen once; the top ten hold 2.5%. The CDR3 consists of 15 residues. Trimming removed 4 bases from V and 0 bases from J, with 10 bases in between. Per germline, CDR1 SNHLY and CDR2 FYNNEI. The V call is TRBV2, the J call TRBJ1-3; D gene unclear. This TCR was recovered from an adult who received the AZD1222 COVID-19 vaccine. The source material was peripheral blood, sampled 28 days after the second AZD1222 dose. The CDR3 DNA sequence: TGTGCCAGCAGTGGTACGGGTGGCTCTGGAAACACCATATATTTT. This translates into CASSGTGGSGNTIYF.